This TCR beta chain came from a study of T cells in Graves' hyperthyroidism and ophthalmopathy. Overall study results and limits: In blood, most of the thyroid clonotypes expanded above 0.001 were also present. The authors' 13 V-J model separated ophthalmopathy from stable hyperthyroidism.

This clonotype appeared many times. What it binds is unknown. With V trimmed by 2 bases and J by 5 bases, 1 base remained unmatched. The length of the CDR3 is 13 residues. RNA transcripts served as the template for amplifying TCR beta CDR3 regions. A first-round RT-PCR of the TCR CDR3 used the HTBI primer set. TCRdb independently ran MiXCR on the multiplex PCR reads; one entry per CDR3 protein. Found here are 240,000 or so distinct CDR3 sequences, 16% of them singletons; the top ten hold about 29%. The diagnostic basis comprised clinical symptoms, serum thyroxine and TRAb, thyroid ultrasound and orbital computed tomography. Approximately 9.3 ml of fresh peripheral blood supplied the PBMCs.

The sample taken for sequencing was blood. This clonotype was sampled from a woman aged 18-29 years with Graves' ophthalmopathy. The chain recombines TRBV12-3 or TRBV12-4 with TRBJ2-5, with 8 bases aligning to TRBD2. The CDR3 loop reads CASSLSSGETQYF. The CDR3 DNA reads TGTGCCAGCAGTTTATCTAGCGGGGAGACCCAGTACTTC.